The rows below give T cell receptor beta chains drawn from one sample of a study of T-cell reconstitution after alpha-beta-depleted transplantation in children. MiXCR was run by TCRdb on the PCR reads, yielding one entry per CDR3 protein. Found here are more than 200,000 distinct CDR3 sequences, approximately 17% of them singletons; the top ten hold around 45%. The sample here was PBMCs, mostly from graft donor cells, taken 360 days after TCRalphabeta/CD19-depleted stem cell transplant. The receptor source for this set is a male patient between 2 and 15 years old who had a stem cell transplant for acute lymphoblastic leukemia, so the T cells may come from the graft donor. CDR3s include the opening cysteine and the closing phenylalanine or tryptophan. Each record gives: J gene, V gene, CDR3 protein.

j_gene: TRBJ2-1; v_gene: TRBV7-2; CDR3aa: CASSLGLWGEQFF
j_gene: TRBJ2-1; v_gene: TRBV7-2; CDR3aa: CASSLRGTSGGHNEQFF
j_gene: TRBJ1-1; v_gene: TRBV5-1; CDR3aa: CASSPLPPVTEAFF
j_gene: TRBJ2-1; v_gene: TRBV30; CDR3aa: CAWTANNEQFF
j_gene: TRBJ1-1; v_gene: TRBV6-1; CDR3aa: CASRQDTYTEAFF
j_gene: TRBJ2-7; v_gene: TRBV27; CDR3aa: CASSHGTLYEQYF
j_gene: TRBJ2-2; v_gene: TRBV5-1; CDR3aa: CASSRYLDRGPGELFF
j_gene: TRBJ1-3; v_gene: TRBV12-3/TRBV12-4; CDR3aa: CASSLGRAGNTIYF
j_gene: TRBJ2-1; v_gene: TRBV5-1; CDR3aa: CASRRISDGYNEQFF
j_gene: TRBJ2-2; v_gene: TRBV29-1; CDR3aa: CSVYGTNTGELFF
j_gene: TRBJ2-5; v_gene: TRBV5-1; CDR3aa: CASSRGTLKYQETQYF
j_gene: TRBJ2-7; v_gene: TRBV6-2/TRBV6-3; CDR3aa: CASGSSYEQYF
j_gene: TRBJ2-7; v_gene: TRBV12-3/TRBV12-4; CDR3aa: CASSPDIGEQYF
j_gene: TRBJ2-3; v_gene: TRBV5-1; CDR3aa: CASSLGDRASTDTQYF
j_gene: TRBJ2-2; v_gene: TRBV10-3; CDR3aa: CAISAGLPNTGELFF
j_gene: TRBJ1-6; v_gene: TRBV12-3/TRBV12-4; CDR3aa: CASSLGVGASPLHF
j_gene: TRBJ2-1; v_gene: TRBV20-1; CDR3aa: CSGSSRFPPENNEQFF
j_gene: TRBJ2-3; v_gene: TRBV2; CDR3aa: CASTFSDRGRTDTQYF
j_gene: TRBJ2-5; v_gene: TRBV5-6; CDR3aa: CASSLFSEETQYF
j_gene: TRBJ2-5; v_gene: TRBV5-1; CDR3aa: CASSLTGQLRETQYF
j_gene: TRBJ1-1; v_gene: TRBV7-9; CDR3aa: CASNTLTVNTEAFF
j_gene: TRBJ2-2; v_gene: TRBV7-2; CDR3aa: CASSFSRGPETGELFF
j_gene: TRBJ2-1; v_gene: TRBV14; CDR3aa: CASSHRARGAYNEQFF
j_gene: TRBJ2-7; v_gene: TRBV3-1; CDR3aa: CASSQGGGADYEQYF
j_gene: TRBJ2-5; v_gene: TRBV7-8; CDR3aa: CASSLSHGRAETQYF
j_gene: TRBJ1-5; v_gene: TRBV11-2; CDR3aa: CASSLVWGQGGSSNQPQHF
j_gene: TRBJ2-7; v_gene: TRBV29-1; CDR3aa: CSVEGSSYEQYF
j_gene: TRBJ2-1; v_gene: TRBV21-1; CDR3aa: CASSPSENRPCSYNEQFF
j_gene: TRBJ2-7; v_gene: TRBV6-5; CDR3aa: CASSSARLGREQYF
j_gene: TRBJ1-1; v_gene: TRBV5-5; CDR3aa: CASSLGAGENTEAFF
j_gene: TRBJ1-5; v_gene: TRBV28; CDR3aa: CASSLWAGGDQPQHF
j_gene: TRBJ2-2; v_gene: TRBV7-2; CDR3aa: CASSSPLGGELFF
j_gene: TRBJ2-7; v_gene: TRBV7-9; CDR3aa: CASSLGRDYLSYEQYF
j_gene: TRBJ2-5; v_gene: TRBV6-2/TRBV6-3; CDR3aa: CASTGQGNQETQYF
j_gene: TRBJ2-1; v_gene: TRBV5-1; CDR3aa: CASSLFDQRLAGRNEQFF
j_gene: TRBJ1-2; v_gene: TRBV29-1; CDR3aa: CSVEEGGYTF
j_gene: TRBJ1-1; v_gene: TRBV10-2; CDR3aa: CASRTSGTGRGGEAFF
j_gene: TRBJ2-1; v_gene: TRBV6-4; CDR3aa: CAPKLQRSWGNEQFF
j_gene: TRBJ2-2; v_gene: TRBV7-8; CDR3aa: CASSRTSGGVNTGELFF
j_gene: TRBJ1-2; v_gene: TRBV10-3; CDR3aa: CAISESTGSSNYGYTF
j_gene: TRBJ2-7; v_gene: TRBV12-3/TRBV12-4; CDR3aa: CASSPGTLASYEQYF
j_gene: TRBJ2-3; v_gene: TRBV20-1; CDR3aa: CSASKEGWDTQYF
j_gene: TRBJ2-7; v_gene: TRBV6-2/TRBV6-3; CDR3aa: CASSFSVGEQYF